This T cell receptor beta chain originates from a study of T cell responses to AZD1222 COVID-19 vaccine (dated by TCRdb to about 2021). Broadly, across the study: Because spike-specific TCR depth and breadth did not differ between the two schedules, AZD1222 recipients who got a second dose at roughly 4 weeks were pooled with those who got a second dose at roughly 12 weeks. Trial participants were enrolled by age into subgroups of 18-55, 56-69 and 70-plus years, and around 150, 28 and 57 TCR-sequenced participants, respectively, were included in these subgroups. A total of more than 230 trial participants underwent TCR sequencing, of whom roughly 210 had received two doses of AZD1222 and 26 had received two doses of the MenACWY control vaccine. Study-level results and caveats: Because no samples from the day 14 peak response were available, repertoires could be characterized only after the peak T cell response. CD4 TCRs associated with the vaccine covered the entire spike protein, and the dominant responses were in regions 160-218 and 743-854. In the small 56-69-year group, the increase in depth fell short of significance, most likely because of low power. Only five to seven AZD1222 recipients were SARS-CoV-2 seropositive at baseline, limiting conclusions about previously exposed vaccinees. Nearly half of unique spike-specific TCRs reportedly recognized epitopes outside regions mutated in the B.1.351 and B.1.1.7 variants. After two AZD1222 doses, spike-specific TCR breadth and depth were significantly higher than at day 0 and than in MenACWY recipients. Participants were mostly white British and included more females than males, and it was suggested by the authors that clonal diversity may have been underestimated.

What this sample's time point label stands for: baseline before first vaccination. Samples from vaccinated people were obtained from the UK trials COV001 and COV002, which included a single-blind randomized controlled phase 2/3 trial of AZD1222 (ChAdOx1 nCoV-19) in healthy adults. Trial participant PBMC samples were collected at day 0 and day 28 after the second dose for TCRbeta chain sequencing. At the junction V is shortened by 4 bases and J by 8 bases; bases outside the gene matches: 7. From the cysteine up to the phenylalanine, the CDR3 has a length of 12 residues. Only the CDR3 DNA is retained, 36 bases long and in frame from the first base. The germline V gene encodes CDR1 SQVTM and CDR2 ANQGSEA. The CDR3 regions of human TCRbeta chains were subjected to immunosequencing. In the authors' own workflow: Repertoire TCRs were matched against a reference library of SARS-CoV-2-specific TCRs generated with the MIRA antigen-specificity platform. Breadth was defined as the fraction of unique TCRs that were SARS-CoV-2-associated. Depth was defined as the fraction of total T cells that were SARS-CoV-2-associated. Each spike-specific TCR was assigned to its reactive spike region and to a CD4 or CD8 class using the MIRA data. Log10-transformed breadth and depth values were compared by one-way ANOVA with Sidak's multiple comparisons tests. The source is immuneACCESS, and TCRdb retained only in-frame sequences with V and J called. Part of the clones is not carried over; for the studies checked, unresolved V genes explain less than half of this, and the remainder is unexplained. The V and J calls and clone size come from that table; D and trimming were worked out from the DNA. The sample table lists 100,000 to 130,000 clones, about 86% of them with a count of one. The top ten clones comprise approximately 3% of the sample.

On this clone itself: Which antigen it targets is not known. Base-call qualities are not available, and no considerably larger clone is one nucleotide away.

Sequenced here: peripheral blood, sampled on day 0 of AZD1222 vaccination. The rearranged segments are TRBV29-1 and TRBJ1-2, with TRBD1 matching 7 junction bases. This clonotype was obtained from an adult in good health. The CDR3 protein sequence reads: CSVGSFRGGYTF. Read as DNA, the sequence is TGCAGCGTTGGGAGCTTCAGGGGGGGCTACACCTTC. The full variable domain, with segments outside the CDR3 supplied by the reference TRBV29-1 and TRBJ1-2 proteins, appears as SAVISQKPSRDICQRGTSLTIQCQVDSQVTMMFWYRQQPGQSLTLIATANQGSEATYESGFVIDKFPISRPNLTFSTLTVSNMSPEDSSIYLCSVGSFRGGYTFGSGTRLTVV.